This TCR beta chain appears in the sequencing data of a study of regulatory T cells in long-lasting Graves disease. HTBI primers from iRepertoire and Arm-PCR of CDR3 regions yielded the TCR beta libraries. TCRdb re-analysed the multiplex PCR reads in MiXCR, keeping a single row per CDR3 protein. The repertoire includes approximately 440,000 distinct CDR3 sequences, roughly a quarter of them detected once, and approximately 28% sits in the top ten. Trimming stripped 7 bases from V and 2 bases from J, with 23 bases between. The germline gives CDR1 SEHNR, CDR2 FQNEAQ (reference sequence). The length of the CDR3 is 17 residues. Time point described: persistent/refractory GD, antithyroid drugs over 5 years with positive TRAb. Making the TCR library involved RNA that had been extracted from PBMCs. Enrollment of patients was through an endocrinology department in Xi'an, China. EDTA tubes were used for drawing approximately 9 milliliters of peripheral blood.

The sequences come from peripheral blood mononuclear cells (PBMCs), collected when the disease was refractory, from a patient treated with antithyroid drugs. V gene TRBV7-9 combines with J gene TRBJ1-2, with TRBD1 as a possible D gene (5 bases). The receptor comes from a female donor with Graves disease. This chain's CDR3 is CASTRGRGFELNYGYTF. For the CDR3, the DNA is TGTGCCAGCACCCGAGGGAGGGGCTTCGAATTGAACTATGGCTACACCTTC.